This entry lists 9 T cell receptor beta chains sequenced from one sample in a study of shared clonotypes between healthy human individuals. The data were produced by immunoSEQ multiplex PCR, yet TCRdb's version contains in-frame clones alone and is incomplete. The data contain millions of clones, approximately 93% of them singletons. Input material: naive CD4+ T cells from PBMCs. This sample's subset: CD45RA+ positively selected. The source is a man aged 18 to 30 in good health. Some clones in this sample may be carry-over from other donors' samples.

The chain employs TRBV5-6 and TRBJ1-3, with a possible D match to TRBD1 (5 bases). CDR3 size: 15 residues. CDR1 and CDR2 (germline): SGHDT, YYEEEE. Between the trimmed V and J ends, which lost 4 bases and 5 bases, there was a span of 16 bases. CDR3 nucleotides: TGTGCCAGCAGCCACCGGTCTACAGGTCGAAACACCATATATTTT. As protein: CASSHRSTGRNTIYF.

The chain uses TRBV4-1 and TRBJ2-2; the D is unclear. Trimming stripped 6 bases from V and 5 bases from J, with 16 bases between. The CDR3 has 15 residues. Germline CDR1 and CDR2: MGHRA and YSYEKL. The CDR3 region is CASSPTGLGTGELFF. CDR3 DNA sequence: TGCGCCAGCAGTCCTACCGGCCTTGGGACCGGGGAGCTGTTTTTT.

CDR3 DNA: TGCGCCAGCAGCCGTCAGGACAGAGGGCAAGAGACCCAGTACTTC. Translating gives CASSRQDRGQETQYF. The chain uses TRBV5-1 and TRBJ2-5; D possibly corresponds to TRBD1 (6 bases). CDR1 is SGHRS, CDR2 YFSETQ, per germline. The CDR3 has 15 residues. V shed 4 bases and J shed 2 bases, with 15 bases lying between them. Using reference TRBV5-1 and TRBJ2-5 for the parts outside the CDR3, the full variable domain is KAGVTQTPRYLIKTRGQQVTLSCSPISGHRSVSWYQQTPGQGLQFLFEYFSETQRNKGNFPGRFSGRQFSNSRSEMNVSTLELGDSALYLCASSRQDRGQETQYFGPGTRLLVL.

The chain couples TRBV7-3 to TRBJ2-1; no definite D call. The V end lost 0 bases, the J end lost 4 bases, and 10 bases lay between the germline ends. CDR1 SGHTA and CDR2 FQGTGA come from the germline V gene. This CDR3 contains 15 residues. The CDR3 coding sequence is TGTGCCAGCAGCTTAACACAGACGAGTTACAATGAGCAGTTCTTC. Residues: CASSLTQTSYNEQFF.

This clone has more than one count but fewer than ten. Within the sample, other DNA sequences also encode this same CDR3. The V call is TRBV28, the J call TRBJ2-2; D gene ambiguous. This CDR3 has 13 amino acids. V was pared by 3 bases and J by 1 base, with 3 bases between. Germline V CDR1 and CDR2: MDHEN, SYDVKM. CDR3 sequence reads: CASSFGNTGELFF. For the CDR3, the DNA is TGTGCCAGCAGTTTTGGGAACACCGGGGAGCTGTTTTTT.

The CDR3 DNA follows: TGTGCCAGCAGAAACAGGACAGGGGACACCGGGGAGCTGTTTTTT. Translated: CASRNRTGDTGELFF. The chain recombines TRBV7-8 with TRBJ2-2; TRBD1 matches 9 bases. Losses at the gene ends were 6 bases for V and 3 bases for J; bases not matched to a gene: 5. The germline V gene has CDR1 SGHVS and CDR2 FQNEAQ. The CDR3 totals 15 residues.

The genes are TRBV7-8 and TRBJ1-2; TRBD1 might be the D (5 bases). The CDR3 totals 18 residues. The germline V gene has CDR1 SGHVS and CDR2 FQNEAQ. Trimming cost V 2 bases and J 4 bases, with 23 bases left between them. The CDR3 sequence: CASSLRPEQATQGYGYTF. CDR3 nucleotide sequence: TGTGCCAGCAGCTTAAGGCCCGAACAGGCCACTCAGGGCTATGGCTACACCTTC. Based on the CDR3 plus reference TRBV7-8 and TRBJ1-2, the full variable domain is GAGVSQSPRYKVAKRGQDVALRCDPISGHVSLFWYQQALGQGPEFLTYFQNEAQLDKSGLPSDRFFAERPEGSVSTLKIQRTQQEDSAVYLCASSLRPEQATQGYGYTFGSGTRLTVV.

In nucleotides, the CDR3 is TGTGCCAGCAGCTCCACCAGGGGCTCCGAGCAGTACTTC. Translating gives CASSSTRGSEQYF. This rearrangement joins TRBV11-2 to TRBJ2-7, with D possibly being TRBD1 (6 bases). The CDR3 is made up of 13 amino acids. Germline values: CDR1 SGHAT, CDR2 FQNNGV. V was shortened by 4 bases and J by 6 bases, with 13 bases between the two germline ends.

This sequence joins TRBV19 and TRBJ1-2, with a possible D match to TRBD1 (6 bases). The CDR3 is 14 amino acids. The V end lost 5 bases, the J end lost 7 bases, and 17 bases lay between the germline ends. Per the germline V gene, CDR1 is LNHDA and CDR2 is SQIVND (reference sequence). The DNA for the CDR3 is TGTGCCAGTAGTCTCACAGGGAAAGAGTCTGGCTACACCTTC. Translating it yields CASSLTGKESGYTF.